These 10 T cell receptor beta chains were sequenced from one sample in a study of T cells in Graves' hyperthyroidism and ophthalmopathy. It was RNA transcripts that yielded the amplified TCR beta CDR3 regions. Researchers ran a first-round RT-PCR on the TCR CDR3 using the HTBI primer set. TCRdb processed the multiplex PCR reads anew with MiXCR; each CDR3 protein has one entry. Of some 420,000 distinct CDR3 sequences in the sample, roughly 13% were seen once. The specimen sequenced was blood. Every receptor here comes from a woman under 30 with Graves' hyperthyroidism.

This clonotype was observed a handful of times. The rearrangement joins TRBV4-1 to TRBJ2-5; D is unclear. The CDR3 loop spans 14 amino acids. Germline V lookup: CDR1 MGHRA, CDR2 YSYEKL. V shed 1 base and J shed 5 bases, with 11 bases lying between them. The DNA for the CDR3 is TGCGCCAGCAGCCAAGTAAGGAGCAGGGAGACCCAGTACTTC. Protein: CASSQVRSRETQYF.

The chain joins TRBV20-1 to TRBJ1-1, with 9 nucleotides matching TRBD1. Germline V gives CDR1 DFQATT, CDR2 SNEGSKA (reference sequence). The CDR3 runs 14 residues. Unmatched junction bases numbered 3, after V lost 1 base and J lost 3 bases. Here the CDR3 DNA reads TGCAGTGCTAGAGGCGACAGGGGGGACACTGAAGCTTTCTTT. Translating gives CSARGDRGDTEAFF.

This clonotype has only a few counts. The rearrangement uses TRBV6-1 and TRBJ1-4; a weak D match, TRBD1 (5 bases). This CDR3 contains 15 residues. Germline CDR1 is MNHNS and CDR2 is SASEGT. Trimming stripped 2 bases from V and 3 bases from J, with 10 bases between. The CDR3 nucleotides read TGTGCCAGCAGTGAAATCAGGGTTGCTAATGAAAAACTGTTTTTT. It encodes CASSEIRVANEKLFF.

The chain employs TRBV29-1 and TRBJ2-5; D remains ambiguous. The germline gives CDR1 SQVTM, CDR2 ANQGSEA. The CDR3 spans 10 residues. With 3 bases removed from V and 5 bases from J, the gap between germline ends came to 4 bases. The CDR3 sequence: CSVEMETQYF. The CDR3 DNA sequence: TGCAGCGTTGAGATGGAGACCCAGTACTTC.

This clonotype was seen many times. The chain carries TRBV7-9 and TRBJ1-3; D is unclear. CDR3 length: 14 residues. Trimming shortened V by 8 bases and J by 6 bases, and 17 bases separated the two germline ends. Per germline, CDR1 SEHNR and CDR2 FQNEAQ (reference sequence). The CDR3 region is CASSERLNPNTIYF. The CDR3 DNA is TGTGCCAGCTCGGAAAGGCTGAACCCAAACACCATATATTTT.

The table lists this clonotype with many counts. CDR3 coding DNA: TGTGCCAGCACGGCGGACCTGGAAGCCTACGAGCAGTACTTC. Translation gives CASTADLEAYEQYF. The rearrangement links TRBV6-1 to TRBJ2-7; D is uncertain. The CDR3 has 14 amino acids. The germline CDR1 and CDR2 sequences are MNHNS and SASEGT. V lost 7 bases and J 2 bases, leaving 15 bases between the germline ends.

This clonotype occurred many times. The chain employs TRBV10-3 and TRBJ2-1, with no clear D. This CDR3 is built from 13 residues. Germline V gene sequence: CDR1 ENHRY, CDR2 SYGVKD. V shed 6 bases and J shed 6 bases, with 12 bases lying between them. CDR3 DNA sequence: TGTGCCATCAGCCTAACCGGCCTCAATGAGCAGTTCTTC. Residues: CAISLTGLNEQFF.

This clonotype was detected many times. The J gene is TRBJ1-5, the V gene TRBV20-1, with 7 bases identical to TRBD1. The J segment lost 4 bases and the V segment lost 3 bases, leaving 6 bases of the junction unmatched. The CDR3 totals 14 residues. Germline-derived CDR1 and CDR2 are DFQATT and SNEGSKA (reference sequence). The CDR3 coding sequence is TGCAGTGCTAGCCCAGGACAGGAAAATCAGCCCCAGCATTTT. It encodes CSASPGQENQPQHF.

This clonotype has a count of ten or more. The V and J genes are TRBV30 and TRBJ1-2; TRBD1 matches at 9 bases. This CDR3 contains 14 residues. Germline V gives CDR1 GTSNPN, CDR2 SVGIG (reference sequence). V trimming: 7 bases; J trimming: 4 bases; junction bases outside the gene matches: 10. This chain's CDR3 is CAYQQGASLYGYTF. CDR3 in DNA: TGTGCCTACCAACAGGGGGCGTCCCTCTATGGCTACACCTTC.

Ten or more counts support this clonotype. The chain is built from TRBV11-2 and TRBJ1-2, with 8 bases aligning to TRBD1. This CDR3 is built from 14 residues. In germline, CDR1 is SGHAT, CDR2 FQNNGV. Unmatched junction bases numbered 3, after V lost 2 bases and J lost 4 bases. The CDR3 coding sequence is TGTGCCAGCAGCTTAAACACAGGGGGCTATGGCTACACCTTC. This translates into CASSLNTGGYGYTF.